Below are 9 T cell receptor beta chains sequenced from a single sample in a study of identical twins. TCRdb re-called the 5' RACE reads with MiXCR, one entry per CDR3 protein. The sample holds 650,000 to 750,000 distinct CDR3 sequences, about 20% seen once. The data were also submitted as part of a second study, on T cells expressing NK-cell markers.

Material: PBMCs. These receptors were obtained from a woman younger than 35 in good health.

The rearrangement joins TRBV5-6 to TRBJ2-5; 11 bases map to TRBD2. The J segment lost 5 bases and the V segment lost 4 bases, leaving 7 bases of the junction unmatched. This CDR3 region has 15 residues. Germline V CDR1 and CDR2: SGHDT, YYEEEE. DNA of the CDR3: TGTGCCAGCAGCGCACTAGCGGGAGACGGGGAGACCCAGTACTTC. Translated: CASSALAGDGETQYF.

This clonotype was counted between two and nine times. The chain carries TRBV6-5 and TRBJ2-1; D remains unclear. V was cut by 4 bases and J by 1 base, with 11 bases left in between. There are 15 residues in the CDR3. Germline CDR1 is MNHEY and CDR2 is SVGAGI. CDR3 bases: TGTGCCAGCAGTTCCCCGGAAAGATCCTACAATGAGCAGTTCTTC. Its protein product is CASSSPERSYNEQFF.

The chain has TRBV5-6 and TRBJ1-3, with no clear D. The CDR3 spans 16 residues. The germline gives CDR1 SGHDT, CDR2 YYEEEE. Trimming removed 4 bases from V and 3 bases from J, with 17 bases in between. CDR3 bases: TGTGCCAGCAGCATGGGGTTACTTGCAAGTGGAAACACCATATATTTT. Translating it yields CASSMGLLASGNTIYF. Full variable domain (missing parts from reference TRBV5-6 and TRBJ1-3): DAGVTQSPTHLIKTRGQQVTLRCSPKSGHDTVSWYQQALGQGPQFIFQYYEEEERQRGNFPDRFSGHQFPNYSSELNVNALLLGDSALYLCASSMGLLASGNTIYFGEGSWLTVV.

This clonotype was counted ten times or more. The chain uses TRBV12-3 or TRBV12-4 and TRBJ2-5; D remains ambiguous. V lost 7 bases, J lost 4 bases, and 10 bases lay in between. The CDR3 loop spans 12 amino acids. CDR3 protein: CASTQEIETQYF. The CDR3 region has the DNA TGTGCCAGCACCCAGGAGATAGAGACCCAGTACTTC.

This clonotype has just a few counts. V usage is TRBV5-1 and J usage is TRBJ2-1, with TRBD1 matching 8 bases. This CDR3 has 14 amino acids. Germline V gene lookup returns CDR1 SGHRS and CDR2 YFSETQ. Trimming cost V 4 bases and J 5 bases; bases outside gene matches: 5. In DNA form, the CDR3 reads TGCGCCAGCAGCCGACAGGGGAGAGACAATGAGCAGTTCTTC. It translates to CASSRQGRDNEQFF.

The J gene is TRBJ2-7, the V gene TRBV12-3 or TRBV12-4; a possible D gene is TRBD2 (7 bases). V was cut by 5 bases and J by 3 bases, with 17 bases left in between. This CDR3 has 15 residues. CDR3 in amino acids: CASSPGGGPGYEQYF. The CDR3 DNA is TGTGCCAGCAGTCCGGGGGGCGGCCCGGGCTACGAGCAGTACTTC.

This clonotype has more than one count but fewer than ten. This chain joins TRBV10-3 and TRBJ1-5, with 7 positions matching TRBD1. J was trimmed by 5 bases and V by 10 bases; bases with no gene match: 11. The CDR3 sequence is 14 residues long. The germline V gene encodes CDR1 ENHRY and CDR2 SYGVKD. The chain's CDR3 is CANRDRFPHQPQHF. The CDR3 nucleotides are TGTGCCAACAGGGACAGATTTCCTCATCAGCCCCAGCATTTT.

This clonotype was picked up a small number of times. CDR3 DNA sequence: TGTGCCATCAGTGAGTCCGGGGCTAGCGCCTCCTCCTACAATGAGCAGTTCTTC. Encoded protein: CAISESGASASSYNEQFF. The rearrangement links TRBV10-3 to TRBJ2-1; D is possibly TRBD2 (6 bases). Trimming shortened V by 0 bases and J by 0 bases, and 15 bases separated the two germline ends. Per the germline V gene, CDR1 is ENHRY and CDR2 is SYGVKD. This CDR3 region has 18 residues.

This clonotype was picked up a small number of times. The chain couples TRBV20-1 to TRBJ2-3, with D uncertain. The CDR3 length is 14 residues. The V and J ends lost 5 bases and 4 bases respectively, with 16 bases between them. Germline CDR1 DFQATT, CDR2 SNEGSKA (reference sequence). The CDR3 loop reads CSAPPPAEPDTQYF. Here the CDR3 DNA reads TGCAGTGCTCCCCCTCCTGCCGAGCCAGATACGCAGTATTTT.